What follows is one TCR beta chain and its context. The record originates from a study of blood T cell repertoires in COVID-19. On the study more broadly: The samples span acute and convalescent COVID-19 from the United States, Italy and Spain.

J was trimmed by 7 bases and V by 9 bases; bases with no gene match: 11. This CDR3 has 13 residues. Germline V gives CDR1 SNHLY, CDR2 FYNNEI. Authors' analysis steps: The assay estimated nucleated cells by amplifying reference gene primers. Data came from immunoSEQ multiplex PCR; TCRdb stores just in-frame clones and leaves some out. The DNA gave D and trimming, while V, J and clone size come from that table. The sample records 60,000 to 75,000 clones, roughly 88% being singletons. The chain employs TRBV2 and TRBJ1-2; 7 bases match TRBD1. The sample consisted of peripheral blood. This clonotype originated in a woman over 75 with active COVID-19. The CDR3 loop reads CASRDSNVGGYTF. The CDR3 nucleotides read TGTGCCAGTAGGGACAGCAATGTGGGTGGCTACACCTTC.